Following are 21 T cell receptor beta chains from one sample sequenced in a study of T cell responses to AZD1222 COVID-19 vaccine. Data came from immunoSEQ multiplex PCR; TCRdb stores just in-frame clones and leaves some out. This table has some 92,000 clones, roughly nine tenths appearing once. The sample was peripheral blood, taken on day 0 of AZD1222 vaccination. The receptors stem from an adult in good health.

The chain carries TRBV6-1 and TRBJ1-3; a weak D match, TRBD1 (5 bases). The CDR3 loop spans 18 amino acids. Trimming removed 2 bases at V and 7 bases at J, with 24 bases between. Germline loops: CDR1 MNHNS, CDR2 SASEGT. The CDR3 sequence: CASSEPFVGTAAGNTIYF. As DNA, the CDR3 is TGTGCCAGCAGTGAACCATTTGTTGGGACGGCCGCCGGGAACACCATATATTTT.

This chain uses TRBV27 with TRBJ1-6; D not resolved. The CDR3 spans 13 residues. Germline CDR1 and CDR2: MNHEY and SMNVEV (reference sequence). Trimming took 1 base from V and 8 from J, leaving 6 bases between them. The CDR3 DNA is TGTGCCAGCAGTTTATTGCGAGATTCACCCCTCCACTTT. The encoded protein is CASSLLRDSPLHF.

Concerning this clone: The junction departs from germline at one end; a sequencing error may be responsible. The rearrangement uses TRBV5-1 and TRBJ1-5, with a weak D call TRBD1 (5 bases). This CDR3 is 14 amino acids long. From germline, CDR1 is SGHRS and CDR2 YFSETQ. CDR3: CASSLGPSSRDRMF. For the CDR3, the DNA is TGCGCCAGCAGCTTGGGCCCCTCGTCCCGGGACCGCATGTTT. Full variable domain (rest looked up from reference TRBV5-1 and TRBJ1-5): KAGVTQTPRYLIKTRGQQVTLSCSPISGHRSVSWYQQTPGQGLQFLFEYFSETQRNKGNFPGRFSGRQFSNSRSEMNVSTLELGDSALYLCASSLGPSSRDRMFGDGTRLSIL.

This clone was counted only a few times. The gene calls are TRBV24-1 and TRBJ2-2; 8 bases agree with TRBD1. Per the germline V gene, CDR1 is KGHDR and CDR2 is SFDVKD. The CDR3 extends over 14 amino acids. V shed 4 bases, J shed 3 bases, and the junction held 0 bases outside the gene matches. The CDR3 DNA sequence: TGTGCCACCAGTGAGGACAGGGACACCGGGGAGCTGTTTTTT. Amino acids: CATSEDRDTGELFF.

The count of this clone is one. This chain connects TRBV3-1 (or the pseudogene TRBV3-2) to TRBJ2-7; D remains ambiguous. This CDR3 comprises 14 residues. Germline V gene data show CDR1 as LGHDT and CDR2 as YNNKEL (reference sequence). Deletions cut 1 base from V and 1 base from J, with 8 bases between. CDR3 bases: TGTGCCAGCAGCCAAGCGCAGGTTTCCTACGAGCAGTACTTC. Translating gives CASSQAQVSYEQYF.

This CDR3 is CASSFRRDHEQYF. CDR3 coding DNA: TGTGCCAGCAGTTTCCGCAGGGACCACGAGCAGTACTTC. V gene TRBV28 combines with J gene TRBJ2-7; tentatively, D is TRBD1 or TRBD2 (5 bases each). Deletions cut 3 bases from V and 5 bases from J, with 11 bases between. The CDR3 loop spans 13 amino acids. Germline V gene lookup returns CDR1 MDHEN and CDR2 SYDVKM. Filled out from reference TRBV28 and TRBJ2-7, the complete variable domain reads DVKVTQSSRYLVKRTGEKVFLECVQDMDHENMFWYRQDPGLGLRLIYFSYDVKMKEKGDIPEGYSVSREKKERFSLILESASTNQTSMYLCASSFRRDHEQYFGPGTRLTVT.

The CDR3 region is CASNRGASQPQHF. In nucleotides, the CDR3 is TGTGCCAGCAACAGGGGGGCCAGTCAGCCCCAGCATTTT. The rearrangement joins TRBV7-9 to TRBJ1-5; 8 bases fit TRBD1. V trimming: 7 bases; J trimming: 6 bases; junction bases outside the gene matches: 5. Germline CDR1 and CDR2: SEHNR and FQNEAQ (reference sequence). This CDR3 contains 13 residues. The full variable domain, completed using reference TRBV7-9 and TRBJ1-5, is DTGVSQNPRHKITKRGQNVTFRCDPISEHNRLYWYRQTLGQGPEFLTYFQNEAQLEKSRLLSDRFSAERPKGSFSTLEIQRTEQGDSAMYLCASNRGASQPQHFGDGTRLSIL.

This sequence joins TRBV6-6 and TRBJ1-5, with D maybe TRBD1 (6 bases). The CDR3 is made up of 15 amino acids. Germline loops: CDR1 MNHNY, CDR2 SVGAGI (reference sequence). Trimming stripped 0 bases from V and 3 bases from J, with 9 bases between. CDR3 nucleotides: TGTGCCAGCAGTTACTCGCCGGGGGCCAATCAGCCCCAGCATTTT. It translates to CASSYSPGANQPQHF.

The chain combines TRBV7-2 with TRBJ1-5; 9 bases map to TRBD1. CDR1 and CDR2 from the germline V gene are SGHTA and FQGNSA. The trim removed 6 bases at V and 7 bases at J, leaving 10 bases unmatched. The CDR3 covers 15 residues. For the CDR3, the DNA is TGTGCCAGCAGTCTGACAGGGGGTATAGGGCAGCCCCAGCATTTT. Translated, it gives CASSLTGGIGQPQHF.

This chain uses TRBV5-4 with TRBJ1-2; 9 bases are a match to TRBD1. Germline CDR1 SGHNT, CDR2 YYREEE (reference sequence). V gave up 6 bases and J gave up 8 bases; unmatched junction bases: 8. The CDR3 extends over 13 amino acids. The CDR3 nucleotides read TGTGCCAGCACGAAAGACAGGGGGAGAGGCTACACCTTC. This sequence encodes CASTKDRGRGYTF.

The V and J genes are TRBV27 and TRBJ2-3, with TRBD1 matching 9 bases. The V segment lost 6 bases and the J segment 3 bases; nucleotides outside the gene matches: 4. CDR3 size: 14 residues. Germline V gives CDR1 MNHEY, CDR2 SMNVEV (reference sequence). CDR3 protein: CASRRDRVTDTQYF. In DNA form, the CDR3 reads TGTGCCAGCAGGCGGGACAGGGTGACAGATACGCAGTATTTT.

A few counts support this clone. The rearrangement joins TRBV19 to TRBJ1-4; possibly TRBD1 for D (6 bases). The germline gives CDR1 LNHDA, CDR2 SQIVND (reference sequence). The CDR3 extends over 15 amino acids. V was shortened by 7 bases and J by 7 bases, with 19 bases between the two germline ends. The CDR3 coding sequence is TGTGCCAGTACCCGCACTCGGGGGCTTGGTGAAAAACTGTTTTTT. Translating gives CASTRTRGLGEKLFF.

CDR3 sequence: CASSLTGDSYNEQFF. The DNA for the CDR3 is TGTGCCAGCAGCCTAACAGGGGACTCCTACAATGAGCAGTTCTTC. This chain joins TRBV9 and TRBJ2-1; 7 nucleotides match TRBD1. The CDR3 contains 15 residues. Trimming cost V 4 bases and J 0 bases; bases outside gene matches: 4. CDR1 is SGDLS and CDR2 is YYNGEE in the germline V gene.

The table lists this clone with a few counts. The chain's CDR3 is CASSIDRVRGTEAFF. The DNA of the CDR3 is TGTGCCAGTAGTATAGATCGCGTCAGGGGGACTGAAGCTTTCTTT. The gene calls are TRBV19 and TRBJ1-1; TRBD1 matches 7 bases. The V segment lost 0 bases and the J segment 5 bases; nucleotides outside the gene matches: 6. The CDR3 has 15 amino acids. Germline loops: CDR1 LNHDA, CDR2 SQIVND (reference sequence).

The chain joins TRBV7-8 to TRBJ2-2, with 10 bases matching TRBD2. The germline gives CDR1 SGHVS, CDR2 FQNEAQ. Trimming removed 5 bases from V and 3 bases from J; junction bases left unmatched: 9. The CDR3 covers 17 residues. The CDR3 here is CASSETPGLAYTGELFF. CDR3 in DNA: TGTGCCAGCAGCGAAACACCGGGACTAGCGTACACCGGGGAGCTGTTTTTT.

V usage is TRBV5-4 and J usage is TRBJ1-4; D may be TRBD1 (6 bases). The CDR3 is 14 amino acids. Germline V gene lookup returns CDR1 SGHNT and CDR2 YYREEE (reference sequence). Trimming removed 3 bases from V and 5 bases from J, with 11 bases in between. CDR3 amino acids: CASSSTGLNEKLFF. DNA of the CDR3: TGTGCCAGCAGCTCAACAGGGTTAAATGAAAAACTGTTTTTT.

The chain links TRBV5-6 to TRBJ2-1; D is perhaps TRBD1 (5 bases). V gave up 0 bases and J gave up 3 bases, with 16 bases separating them. Germline V gene data show CDR1 as SGHDT and CDR2 as YYEEEE. The CDR3 is 17 amino acids. The CDR3 sequence: CASSLAVGALIYNEQFF. The CDR3 region has the DNA TGTGCCAGCAGCTTGGCCGTAGGGGCCCTAATCTACAATGAGCAGTTCTTC.

This chain uses TRBV29-1 with TRBJ2-5, with 8 nucleotides matching TRBD1. With V trimmed by 5 bases and J by 4 bases, 6 bases remained unmatched. The germline V gene has CDR1 SQVTM and CDR2 ANQGSEA. The CDR3 is 13 amino acids. In DNA form, the CDR3 reads TGCAGCGTTCTCAGGGGGCGTCGAGAGACCCAGTACTTC. Translated, it gives CSVLRGRRETQYF.

V usage is TRBV11-1 and J usage is TRBJ2-7; TRBD1 matches 7 bases. V trimming: 3 bases; J trimming: 4 bases; junction bases outside the gene matches: 6. Germline V CDR1 and CDR2: SGHAT, FQDESV (reference sequence). CDR3 size: 14 residues. The CDR3 DNA sequence: TGTGCCAGCAGCTTTGACAGGGTGTCATACGAGCAGTACTTC. It encodes CASSFDRVSYEQYF.

The V call is TRBV6-2 or TRBV6-3, the J call TRBJ2-5; 10 nucleotides align to TRBD2. J lost 1 base, V lost 2 bases, and 7 bases had no gene match. This CDR3 is 17 amino acids long. The germline V gene has CDR1 MNHEY and CDR2 SVGEGT. CDR3 DNA: TGTGCCAGCAGTTACAAGAGCGGGGGGGCCGCCCAAGAGACCCAGTACTTC. Protein sequence: CASSYKSGGAAQETQYF.

The gene calls are TRBV6-1 and TRBJ1-1; no firm D call. Trimming stripped 2 bases from V and 4 bases from J, with 5 bases between. The germline V gene encodes CDR1 MNHNS and CDR2 SASEGT. The CDR3 is made up of 12 amino acids. The CDR3, as DNA: TGTGCCAGCAGTGAACGCCGCACTGAAGCTTTCTTT. Its translation: CASSERRTEAFF.